This TCR beta chain was profiled in a study of blood T cells in healthy people across ages (dated by TCRdb to about 2015). With respect to the entire study: In model experiments, roughly one uniquely barcoded TCR beta cDNA molecule per two T cells was captured by template switching. To track age-related changes in TCR beta repertoire diversity, the study relied on deep sequencing normalized with unique cDNA molecular identifiers. The donors were split into four age groups: young (average around 17 years), middle-aged (over 35), aged (more than 60) and long-lived (more than 80). To avoid experimental bias, donors of different ages were spread randomly across the sequencing lanes. Two additional independent replicas of 1 million unique cDNA reads from the same blood draw were analyzed for two donors (one aged 18 to 30 and one aged 80 or older).

Libraries came from 5' RACE. Data came from an Illumina HiSeq 2500. A second PCR of roughly 7 to 12 cycles was performed with a sample-barcoded 5' primer and a J-beta primer mix. A unique molecular identifier was introduced onto each TCR beta cDNA molecule by a template-switch 5' adaptor carrying 12 random nucleotides. Each sample yielded at least 3 million CDR3-containing paired-end reads. First-strand cDNA was synthesized from all RNA with the Mint cDNA synthesis kit, primed by a TRBC-specific oligonucleotide. All cDNA was treated with uracil-DNA glycosylase and then went through a first 18-cycle PCR with the universal primers M1SS and BC2_uni_R. Processing in the source paper ran as follows. For normalization, 1 million high-quality reads were randomly selected from each sample, with every read carrying a distinct molecular identifier. Instead of being binned into consensus sequences, reads that shared molecular identifiers were thrown out. MiTCR, set to a Q25 quality threshold and the strictest error-elimination algorithm, was used for CDR3 identification, clonotype clustering and error correction. A nonparametric unseen species model with Euler transformation was used to estimate a lower bound on total TCR beta diversity. TCRdb trimmed public reads at Q25 via fastp, called clones via MiXCR and kept in-frame beta chains. CDR3 protein sequences are deduplicated, and each keeps its most common genes and DNA. For this entry, the V and J calls and clone size follow TCRdb and not the study's own pipeline. For this sample there are hundreds of thousands of distinct CDR3 sequences; 44% appear just once. Around 18% of the sample lies in the top ten.

Donors were about 36 systemically healthy Caucasian individuals from Russia aged roughly 6 to 90 years. Around 10 milliliters of peripheral blood were drawn from each donor into EDTA-treated Vacutainer tubes. PBMCs were isolated by Ficoll-Paque density-gradient centrifugation, with at least 6.5 million obtained per sample. Total RNA was extracted from PBMCs with Trizol reagent, with at least 6 micrograms obtained per sample. For every donor, flow cytometry on a PBMC aliquot measured the percentage of naive CD45RAhigh/CD27high T cells. In regard to this clonotype: Its antigen is unknown. Base quality data are lacking; no much larger clone is found one base away.

Study-level results and caveats: Compared with the aged group, more naive CD4+ T cells, fewer expanded clones and increased TCR diversity were shown by the long-lived group, suggesting age selection. The percentage of naive T cells measured by flow cytometry correlated strongly with observed TCR beta diversity. Because donor CMV infection status was unknown, age-related changes in expanded clonotypes were potentially confounded. Observed TCR beta diversity per million T cells fell roughly linearly with age, and a significant reduction was already apparent by age roughly 41. Conclusive comparison of naive and antigen-experienced compartments was prevented by the profiling of bulk unsorted PBMCs. Total diversity estimates from one million sequenced T cells were considered lower bounds and underestimates.

In the germline V gene, CDR1 corresponds to SGHRS and CDR2 to YFSETQ. The CDR3 goes from the cysteine to the phenylalanine over 14 residues. Only CDR3 DNA is held: 42 bases, read in frame from base 1. Here V drops 0 bases and J drops 5 bases, and the junction holds 2 bases not matched to any gene. The TCR comes from a man aged 55 to 69 in good health. The sample taken for sequencing was blood. The rearrangement combines TRBV5-1 with TRBJ2-7; TRBD2 aligns with 10 central bases. The DNA sequence follows: TGCGCCAGCAGCTTGGGGACTAGCGGTAACGAGCAGTACTTC. This encodes CASSLGTSGNEQYF.